These T cell receptor beta chains were read from a single sample in a study of CD8 T cells in ankylosing spondylitis. TCRdb reanalysed the 5' RACE reads using MiXCR and keeps one entry per CDR3 protein. This table holds about 400,000 distinct CDR3 sequences, about a fifth found once. The sequencing sample was made of blood, either unsorted or a sorted T cell fraction (not recorded which). Receptor source: a male donor with ankylosing spondylitis. The CDR3 runs from the conserved cysteine through the conserved F or W. The order of the fields is J gene, V gene, D gene, clone size, CDR3 protein, CDR3 DNA. A D gene is named only where the DNA matches it firmly. Size is stated for part of the rows, as once, few or many counts, or as a class when the clone is expanded.

TRBJ1-4 | TRBV18 | TRBD1 | - | CASSRTGARLNEKLFF | TGTGCCAGCTCCCGGACAGGGGCCCGTCTTAATGAAAAACTGTTTTTT
TRBJ2-7 | TRBV29-1 | TRBD1 | - | CSVEVGTGFKQYF | TGCAGCGTCGAGGTAGGGACAGGGTTCAAGCAGTACTTC
TRBJ2-1 | TRBV29-1 | TRBD2 | many | CSVVVAGGPQEQFF | TGCAGCGTTGTTGTAGCGGGAGGGCCCCAGGAGCAGTTCTTC
TRBJ1-3 | TRBV6-2/TRBV6-3 | - | - | CARIRRSAGSNSGNTIYF | TGTGCCAGGATAAGACGGAGCGCAGGGTCGAATTCTGGAAACACCATATATTTT
TRBJ1-5 | TRBV7-2 | - | few | CASSLAPQGQQPQHF | TGTGCCAGCAGCTTAGCTCCCCAGGGACAACAGCCCCAGCATTTT
TRBJ2-1 | TRBV27 | - | few | CASSPLWARNEQFF | TGTGCCAGCAGTCCCCTCTGGGCGCGCAATGAGCAGTTCTTC
TRBJ2-5 | TRBV12-3/TRBV12-4 | - | many | CASSLEETQYF | TGCGCCAGCAGCTTGGAGGAGACCCAGTACTTC
TRBJ1-4 | TRBV6-5 | - | few | CASSYHRPQGSEKLFF | TGTGCCAGCAGTTACCACAGGCCCCAGGGGAGCGAAAAACTGTTTTTT
TRBJ2-3 | TRBV28 | TRBD2 | - | CASTLPGLADTDTQYF | TGTGCCAGCACCCTACCCGGACTAGCGGACACAGATACGCAGTATTTT
TRBJ2-5 | TRBV2 | - | few | CASSGVKSGTPSRETQYF | TGTGCCAGCAGTGGGGTTAAATCGGGCACACCAAGCAGGGAGACCCAGTACTTC
TRBJ2-3 | TRBV29-1 | - | - | CSVEGNTDTQYF | TGCAGCGTTGAAGGCAACACAGATACGCAGTATTTT
TRBJ2-2 | TRBV7-8 | TRBD2 | few | CASSVSGGRRELFF | TGTGCCAGCAGCGTGTCGGGGGGGCGGAGGGAGCTGTTTTTT
TRBJ2-5 | TRBV2 | - | few | CASDREFQETQYF | TGTGCCAGCGATAGGGAGTTCCAAGAGACCCAGTACTTC
TRBJ2-3 | TRBV30 | TRBD1 | few | CAWSHTPGQGAVDTQYF | TGTGCCTGGAGTCACACGCCGGGACAGGGGGCCGTTGATACGCAGTATTTT
TRBJ1-5 | TRBV12-3/TRBV12-4 | TRBD1 | - | CASTKVPGQGNQPQHF | TGTGCCAGCACCAAAGTACCGGGACAGGGGAATCAGCCCCAGCATTTT
TRBJ1-1 | TRBV19 | - | few | CASALGQGSEAFF | TGTGCCAGTGCCCTTGGTCAGGGGTCTGAAGCTTTCTTT
TRBJ2-2 | TRBV19 | TRBD1 | - | CASSPDRGRIGELFF | TGTGCCAGTAGTCCGGACAGGGGGAGGATCGGGGAGCTGTTTTTT
TRBJ2-1 | TRBV4-2 | - | few | CASSQRDTDNEQFF | TGTGCCAGCAGCCAAAGGGACACAGACAATGAGCAGTTCTTC
TRBJ2-5 | TRBV28 | TRBD2 | - | CASSLTTSGLQETQYF | TGTGCCAGCAGTTTAACAACTAGCGGGCTCCAAGAGACCCAGTACTTC
TRBJ2-3 | TRBV7-2 | - | - | CASSLAVDTQYF | TGTGCCAGCAGCTTAGCGGTAGATACGCAGTATTTT
TRBJ2-3 | TRBV7-9 | - | few | CASSLEGVHSTDTQYF | TGTGCCAGCAGCTTAGAGGGGGTACATAGCACAGATACGCAGTATTTT
TRBJ2-7 | TRBV6-5 | TRBD1 | few | CASSYPGQGIYEQYF | TGTGCCAGCAGTTACCCGGGACAGGGGATCTACGAGCAGTACTTC
TRBJ2-2 | TRBV29-1 | - | few | CSGGLSLDTGELFF | TGCAGCGGGGGTCTCAGTTTGGACACCGGGGAGCTGTTTTTT
TRBJ1-3 | TRBV4-3 | - | - | CASSLRDGSSGNTIYF | TGCGCCAGCAGCCTCCGGGACGGAAGCTCTGGAAACACCATATATTTT
TRBJ1-5 | TRBV6-1 | - | - | CASSEPAQPQHF | TGTGCCAGCAGTGAACCCGCTCAGCCCCAGCATTTT
TRBJ2-5 | TRBV29-1 | - | - | CSAGPSGTQYF | TGCAGCGCCGGACCCTCGGGGACCCAGTACTTC
TRBJ1-1 | TRBV7-2 | - | few | CASSSLRSTEAFF | TGTGCCAGCAGCTCCCTAAGGAGCACTGAAGCTTTCTTT
TRBJ1-2 | TRBV15 | - | once | CATSRERGGVGPGGYTF | TGTGCCACCAGCAGAGAGAGGGGGGGAGTTGGCCCCGGTGGCTACACCTTC
TRBJ2-1 | TRBV2 | TRBD2 | many | CASSRGGLAGLNEQFF | TGTGCCAGCAGCCGAGGAGGGCTAGCGGGACTAAATGAGCAGTTCTTC
TRBJ2-1 | TRBV6-5 | TRBD1 | - | CASSLDRGQYNEQFF | TGTGCCAGCAGTTTAGACAGGGGGCAATACAATGAGCAGTTCTTC